Only a few counts were recorded for the clone carrying this T cell receptor (beta chain). Antigen: not known. Unique molecular identifiers were built into the TCRbeta library. TCRdb re-called the PCR reads through MiXCR, storing one row per CDR3 protein. The sample yields under 400,000 distinct CDR3 sequences, around 25% seen once. The record originates from a study of T-cell reconstitution after alpha-beta-depleted transplantation in children. Study results and caveats: Alpha-beta T cells about two months after transplant reportedly derived from several hundred expanded graft clones. Recipient T cells and thymic progenitors that survived gave rise to the high TCRbeta diversity observed at day 60 in some patients. Once a year had passed after transplant, T-cell counts and diversity came mostly from newly produced T cells.

The specimen comprised PBMCs, mostly from graft donor cells, sampled 180 days after TCRalphabeta/CD19-depleted stem cell transplant. The sequence was obtained from a male patient aged 5 to 17 who had a stem cell transplant for acute lymphoblastic leukemia, so the T cells may come from the graft donor.

Here the CDR3 DNA reads TGCGCCAGCAGTCCAGCGCAGGGAGGCCCCTACGAGCAGTACTTC. It translates to CASSPAQGGPYEQYF. V is TRBV5-1 and J is TRBJ2-7; TRBD2 might be the D (6 bases). Trimming took 5 bases from V and 2 from J, leaving 17 bases between them. The length of the CDR3 is 15 residues. The germline V gene encodes CDR1 SGHRS and CDR2 YFSETQ.